This TCR beta chain was profiled in a study of cytomegalovirus exposure and HLA in healthy donors. The study, taken as a whole, reports: A further, later analysis showed that HLA-associated TCR beta chains (compared with equally common others) were more clonally expanded.

Notes on this clone: Its antigen remains unidentified.

Amplification used 60 Vbeta primers and 13 Jbeta primers. TCRdb keeps only in-frame clones here, not all; method: immunoSEQ multiplex PCR. Of 70,000 to 95,000 clones in the sample, roughly 80% are singletons; the top ten hold 1.5% to 2%. This sequence originates from a woman in her twenties or thirties in good health and CMV-seronegative. Input material: PBMCs.

CDR3 DNA: TGTGCCAGCAGCTTATTGCTGGGGCCAGAGACCCAGTACTTC. Amino acid sequence: CASSLLLGPETQYF. This chain connects TRBV11-2 to TRBJ2-5, with D possibly TRBD1 on 5 matching bases. Germline V CDR1 and CDR2: SGHAT, FQNNGV. The CDR3 covers 14 residues. Trimming took off 2 bases at V and 4 bases at J, with 11 bases between the two ends.